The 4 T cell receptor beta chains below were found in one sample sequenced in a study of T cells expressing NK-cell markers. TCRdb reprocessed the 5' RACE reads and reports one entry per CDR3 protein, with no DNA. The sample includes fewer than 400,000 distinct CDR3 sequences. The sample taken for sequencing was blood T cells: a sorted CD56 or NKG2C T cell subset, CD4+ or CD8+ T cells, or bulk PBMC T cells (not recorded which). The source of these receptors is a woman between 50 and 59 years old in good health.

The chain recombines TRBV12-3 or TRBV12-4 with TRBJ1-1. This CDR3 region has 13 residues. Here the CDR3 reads CASSFRTNTEAFF.

CDR3 residues: CASSFGLSGGPSETQYF. The V and J genes are TRBV5-1 and TRBJ2-5; TCRdb selects TRBD2, and the lack of DNA leaves this call unchecked. The germline V gene has CDR1 SGHRS and CDR2 YFSETQ. CDR3 size: 17 residues.

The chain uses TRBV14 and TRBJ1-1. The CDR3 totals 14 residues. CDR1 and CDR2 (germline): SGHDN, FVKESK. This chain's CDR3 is CASSQGTKTAEAFF.

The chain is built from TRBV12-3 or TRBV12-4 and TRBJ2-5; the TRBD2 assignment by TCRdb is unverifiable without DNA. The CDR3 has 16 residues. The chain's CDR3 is CASSSLGGGPRETQYF.